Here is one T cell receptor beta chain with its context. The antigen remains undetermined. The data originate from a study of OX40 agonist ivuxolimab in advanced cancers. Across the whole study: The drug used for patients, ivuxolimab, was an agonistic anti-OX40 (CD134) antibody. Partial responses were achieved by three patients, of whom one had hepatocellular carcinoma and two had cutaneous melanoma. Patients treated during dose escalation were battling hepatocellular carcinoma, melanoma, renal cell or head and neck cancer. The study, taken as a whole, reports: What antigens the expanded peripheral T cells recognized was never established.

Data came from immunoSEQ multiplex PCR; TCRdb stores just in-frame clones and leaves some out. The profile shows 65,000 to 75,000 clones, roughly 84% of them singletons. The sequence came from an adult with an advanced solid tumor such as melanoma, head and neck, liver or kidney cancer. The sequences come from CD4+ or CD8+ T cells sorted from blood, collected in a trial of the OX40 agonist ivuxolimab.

The CDR3 DNA is TGTGCCAGCAGCTTACCCCGGGACTTCGGAACTAGCACAGATACGCAGTATTTT. Its protein is CASSLPRDFGTSTDTQYF. The chain couples TRBV7-9 to TRBJ2-3; TRBD2 is a possible D gene (6 bases). Germline CDR1 and CDR2: SEHNR and FQNEAQ (reference sequence). CDR3 length: 18 residues. Trimming removed 2 bases at V and 0 bases at J, with 18 bases between.